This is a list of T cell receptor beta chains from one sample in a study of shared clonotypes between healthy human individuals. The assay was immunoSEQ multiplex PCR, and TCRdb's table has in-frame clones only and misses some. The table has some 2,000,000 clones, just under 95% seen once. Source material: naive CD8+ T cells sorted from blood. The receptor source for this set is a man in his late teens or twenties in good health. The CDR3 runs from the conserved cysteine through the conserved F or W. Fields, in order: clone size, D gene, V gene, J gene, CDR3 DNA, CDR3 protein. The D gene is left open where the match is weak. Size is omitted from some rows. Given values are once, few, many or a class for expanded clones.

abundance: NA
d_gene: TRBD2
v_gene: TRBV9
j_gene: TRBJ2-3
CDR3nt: TGTGCCAGCAGCCCTGGGACTAGCGGGAAAGTAGATACGCAGTATTTT
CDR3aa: CASSPGTSGKVDTQYF

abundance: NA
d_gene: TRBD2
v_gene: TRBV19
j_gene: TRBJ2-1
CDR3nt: TGTGCCAGTAGTTTAATGGCGGGAGGACCCTACAATGAGCAGTTCTTC
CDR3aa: CASSLMAGGPYNEQFF

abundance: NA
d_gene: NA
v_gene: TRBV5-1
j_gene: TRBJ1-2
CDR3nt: TGCGCCAGACAGGGCATCCCTAACTATGGCTACACCTTC
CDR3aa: CARQGIPNYGYTF

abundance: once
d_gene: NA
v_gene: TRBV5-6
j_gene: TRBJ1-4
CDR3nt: TGTGCCAGCAGCTTGGATAGGAATAATGAAAAACTGTTTTTT
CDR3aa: CASSLDRNNEKLFF

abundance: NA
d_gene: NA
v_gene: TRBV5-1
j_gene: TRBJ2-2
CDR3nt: TGCGCCAGCTTACCCGAGGGGTACCTGAACACCGGGGAGCTGTTTTTT
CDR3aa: CASLPEGYLNTGELFF

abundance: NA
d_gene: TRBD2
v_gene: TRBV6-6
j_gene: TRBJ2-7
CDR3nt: TGTGCCAGCAGGATACTAGCGGCTAGCTCCTACGAGCAGTACTTC
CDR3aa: CASRILAASSYEQYF

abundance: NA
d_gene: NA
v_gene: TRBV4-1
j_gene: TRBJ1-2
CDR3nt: TGCGCCAGCAGCCAAGGCCCCAGTGCCCCGGGCCTTAACTATGGCTACACCTTC
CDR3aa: CASSQGPSAPGLNYGYTF

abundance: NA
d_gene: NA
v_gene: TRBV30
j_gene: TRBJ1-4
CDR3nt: TGTGCCTGGAGTCCGACGGGGGAGAATTTACTGTTTTTT
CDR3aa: CAWSPTGENLLFF

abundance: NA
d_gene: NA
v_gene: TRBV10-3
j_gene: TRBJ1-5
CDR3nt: TGTGCCATCAGTCCGGACGGCTATAGCAATCAGCCCCAGCATTTT
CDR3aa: CAISPDGYSNQPQHF

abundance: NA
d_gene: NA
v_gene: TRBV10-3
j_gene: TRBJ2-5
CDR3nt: TGTGCCATCAGTGAGAAAATGGAGACCCAGTACTTC
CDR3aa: CAISEKMETQYF

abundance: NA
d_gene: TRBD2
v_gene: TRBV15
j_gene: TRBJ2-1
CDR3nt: TGTGCCACCAGCAGCGGACTAGCGGGGCAGTTCTTC
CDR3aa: CATSSGLAGQFF

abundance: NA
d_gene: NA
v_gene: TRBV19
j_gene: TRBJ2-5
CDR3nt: TGTGCCAGTAGCCGAAGGCTCGAGGAGACCCAGTACTTC
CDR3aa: CASSRRLEETQYF

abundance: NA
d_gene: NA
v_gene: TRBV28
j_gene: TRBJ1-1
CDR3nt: TGTGCCAGCAGTTTTGTGGTCGGGATGAACACTGAAGCTTTCTTT
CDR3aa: CASSFVVGMNTEAFF

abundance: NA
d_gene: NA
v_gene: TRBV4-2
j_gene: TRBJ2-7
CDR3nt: TGTGCCAGCAGCCAAGAACCCTTGCAGGGAAGCTCCTACGAGCAGTACTTC
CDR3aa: CASSQEPLQGSSYEQYF

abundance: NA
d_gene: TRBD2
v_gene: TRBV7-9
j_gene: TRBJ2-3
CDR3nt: TGTGCCAGCAGCTTAGCGGCTCTAGCGGGGGGTAGCACAGATACGCAGTATTTT
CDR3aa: CASSLAALAGGSTDTQYF

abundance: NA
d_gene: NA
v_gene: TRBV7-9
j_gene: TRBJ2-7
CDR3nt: TGTGCCAGCAGCCCGGGACACTCCTACGAGCAGTACTTC
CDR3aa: CASSPGHSYEQYF

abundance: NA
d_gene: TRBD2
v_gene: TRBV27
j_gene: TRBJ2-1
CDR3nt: TGTGCCAGCAGTTTCGGGAGGGACTACAATGAGCAGTTCTTC
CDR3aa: CASSFGRDYNEQFF

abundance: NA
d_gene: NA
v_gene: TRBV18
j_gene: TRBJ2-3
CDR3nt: TGTGCCAGCTCACCCTTTAGCGGCGCAGATACGCAGTATTTT
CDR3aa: CASSPFSGADTQYF

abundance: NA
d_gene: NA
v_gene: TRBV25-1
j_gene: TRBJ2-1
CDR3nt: TGTGCCAGCAGTGAACGGCAGGGAGGAACATGGAATGAGCAGTTCTTC
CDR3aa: CASSERQGGTWNEQFF

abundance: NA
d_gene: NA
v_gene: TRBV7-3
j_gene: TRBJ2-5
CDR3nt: TGTGCCAGCAGCCCTAACCCCGGGACACAAGAGACCCAGTACTTC
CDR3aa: CASSPNPGTQETQYF

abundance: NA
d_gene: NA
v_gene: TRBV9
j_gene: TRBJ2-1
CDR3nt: TGTGCCAGCAGCGAGGACACCAAGTGGAATGAGCAGTTCTTC
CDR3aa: CASSEDTKWNEQFF

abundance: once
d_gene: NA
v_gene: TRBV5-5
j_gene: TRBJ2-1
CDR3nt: TGTGCCAGCAGCTTAGACTCCGTTTTATACAATGAGCAGTTCTTC
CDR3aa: CASSLDSVLYNEQFF

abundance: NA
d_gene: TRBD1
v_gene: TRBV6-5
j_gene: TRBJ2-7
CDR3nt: TGTGCCAGCAGACCCACAGGGGGCAGCTACGAGCAGTACTTC
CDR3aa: CASRPTGGSYEQYF

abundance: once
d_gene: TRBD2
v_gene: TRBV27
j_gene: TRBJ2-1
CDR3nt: TGTGCCAGCAGTTTGACCGGGGGGGCCTACAATGAGCAGTTCTTC
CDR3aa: CASSLTGGAYNEQFF

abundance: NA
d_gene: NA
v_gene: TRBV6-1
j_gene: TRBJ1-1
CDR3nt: TGTGCCAGCAGTGAAGAGGGGCCGGTAATGAACACTGAAGCTTTCTTT
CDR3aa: CASSEEGPVMNTEAFF

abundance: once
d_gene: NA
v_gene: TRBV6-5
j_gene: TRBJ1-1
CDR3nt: TGTGCCAGCAGTTACCTGACAGTGGGGAACACTGAAGCTTTCTTT
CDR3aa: CASSYLTVGNTEAFF

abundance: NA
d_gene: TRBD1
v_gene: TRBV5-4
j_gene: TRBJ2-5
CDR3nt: TGTGCCGACGACAGGGCGAGGGAGACCCAGTACTTC
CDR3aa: CADDRARETQYF

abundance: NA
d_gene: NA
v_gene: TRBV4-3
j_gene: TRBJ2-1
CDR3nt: TGCGCCAGCAGCCAAGGCCTAAGCTCCTACAATGAGCAGTTCTTC
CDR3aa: CASSQGLSSYNEQFF

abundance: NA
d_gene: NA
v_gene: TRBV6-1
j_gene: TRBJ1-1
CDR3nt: TGTGCCAGCAGGGAAAACAGGCTTTACAACACTGAAGCTTTCTTT
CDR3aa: CASRENRLYNTEAFF

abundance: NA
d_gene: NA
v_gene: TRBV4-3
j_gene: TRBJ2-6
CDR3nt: TGCGCCAGCAGTTACGGTGCTGGGGCCAACGTCCTGACTTTC
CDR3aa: CASSYGAGANVLTF

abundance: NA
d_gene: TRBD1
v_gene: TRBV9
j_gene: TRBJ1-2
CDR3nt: TGTGCCAGCAGCGACCGGGACAGGGGGGTAAACTATGGCTACACCTTC
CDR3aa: CASSDRDRGVNYGYTF

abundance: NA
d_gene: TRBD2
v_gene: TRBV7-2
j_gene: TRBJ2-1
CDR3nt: TGTGCCAGCAGCTTAACAGGGACTAGCGGTAATGAGCAGTTCTTC
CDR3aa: CASSLTGTSGNEQFF

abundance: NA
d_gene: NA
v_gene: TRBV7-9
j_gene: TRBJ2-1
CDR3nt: TGTGCCAGCAGCTTAGTGACTACTAGTGAGCAGTTCTTC
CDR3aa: CASSLVTTSEQFF

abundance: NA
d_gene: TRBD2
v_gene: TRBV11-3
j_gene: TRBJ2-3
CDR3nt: TGTGCCAGCAGCCCTAGCGGGGGGGCACCAGATACGCAGTATTTT
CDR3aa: CASSPSGGAPDTQYF

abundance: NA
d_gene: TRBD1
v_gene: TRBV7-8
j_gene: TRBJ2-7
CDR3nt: TGTGCCAGCAGCTTAACAGGGGGCTACGAGCAGTACTTC
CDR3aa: CASSLTGGYEQYF

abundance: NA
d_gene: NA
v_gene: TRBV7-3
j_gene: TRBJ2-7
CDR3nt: TGTGCCAGCAGCAACAGACGAAATACCTACGAGCAGTACTTC
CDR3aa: CASSNRRNTYEQYF

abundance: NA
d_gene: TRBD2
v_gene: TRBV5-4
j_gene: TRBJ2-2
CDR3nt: TGTGCCAGCAGTTATCCGGGACTAGGTTCCACCGGCCGGGAGCTGTTTTTT
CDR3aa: CASSYPGLGSTGRELFF